This T cell receptor beta chain was recovered during a study of cytomegalovirus exposure and HLA in healthy donors. V gave up 2 bases and J gave up 12 bases; unmatched junction bases: 7. The CDR3 length is 15 residues. Germline-derived CDR1 and CDR2 are MNHEY and SVGAGI. This clone turned up a few times. The PCR was carried out with 60 Vbeta primers and 13 Jbeta primers. Clones were sequenced by immunoSEQ multiplex PCR, and TCRdb holds only the in-frame ones, with some missing. Among about 120,000 clones listed, around 76% were seen once. The source material was PBMCs. V and J are TRBV6-5 and TRBJ2-1; 13 nucleotides agree with TRBD2. This receptor was identified in a man aged 60-69 years in good health and CMV-seropositive. The CDR3 DNA is TGTGCCAGCAGTTACGGACTAGCGGGAGAGGGGGGGCAGTTCTTC. It yields the protein CASSYGLAGEGGQFF.